The 2 T cell receptor beta chains presented below share a single source sample, sequenced in a study of blood T cell repertoires in COVID-19. Only in-frame clones appear in the TCRdb table, and some are missing; sequencing was by immunoSEQ multiplex PCR. Counted here are fewer than 300,000 clones, roughly 90% occurring once; the ten biggest clones make up approximately 4%. The sequenced sample consisted of peripheral blood. These receptors were collected from a man between 60 and 75 years old who had recovered from COVID-19.

The chain uses TRBV7-2 and TRBJ2-7; 7 bases match TRBD2. The CDR3 covers 16 residues. V trimming: 5 bases; J trimming: 3 bases; junction bases outside the gene matches: 13. Germline V gives CDR1 SGHTA, CDR2 FQGNSA. CDR3 sequence (DNA): TGTGCCAGCAGCAAAGCCTCTAGCGGTCTATTCTACGAGCAGTACTTC. This translates into CASSKASSGLFYEQYF.

The gene calls are TRBV18 and TRBJ2-7; 7 bases fit TRBD2. Per germline, CDR1 KGHSH and CDR2 LQKENI. Losses at the gene ends were 2 bases for V and 7 bases for J; bases not matched to a gene: 8. This CDR3 comprises 14 residues. The CDR3 nucleotides read TGTGCCAGCTCACCAAGCGGGGACTACGGGGAGCAGTACTTC. This sequence encodes CASSPSGDYGEQYF.